This paragraph reports one T cell receptor beta chain. An end of the junction does not agree with germline; a read error may underlie this. The entry originates in a study of blood T cells in healthy people across ages. Combining a sample-barcoded 5' primer with a J-beta primer mix, a second PCR ran for roughly 7 to 11 cycles. TCRdb reanalysed the 5' RACE reads using MiXCR and keeps one entry per CDR3 protein. The sample records about 1.4 million distinct CDR3 sequences, approximately 59% being singletons. Germline V gives CDR1 SQVTM, CDR2 ANQGSEA. CDR3 length equals 15 residues. The specimen was blood. The genes are TRBV29-1 and TRBJ2-7; the match to TRBD2 covers 13 bases. The sequence was collected from a man aged 18 to 29 in good health. This chain's CDR3 is CSAARTSGGTYEQHF. The CDR3 DNA reads as TGCAGCGCAGCGAGGACTAGCGGGGGAACCTACGAGCAGCACTTC.